The clone carrying this T cell receptor beta chain appeared many times. The data stem from a study of human T cells and chemical hapten exposure. Sample time point: patch test 1, 2 weeks after DPC sensitization. Treatment denoted: therapeutic diphenylcyclopropenone sensitization with weekly scalp DPC. Total RNA was extracted from unfractionated whole blood. TCRdb analysed the RACE reads with MiXCR anew, one entry per CDR3 protein. The sample has 95,000 or so distinct CDR3 sequences; about 10% are singletons. The material sequenced was whole blood, taken in connection with sensitization to the hapten diphenylcyclopropenone (DPC). The TCR was taken from a middle-aged man with alopecia areata. Some clones in this sample may be carry-over from other donors' samples.

CDR3 nucleotide sequence: TGTGCCATCAGGGATGTTTCGGGACGGGACAATGAGCAGTTCTTC. Its translation: CAIRDVSGRDNEQFF. The J gene is TRBJ2-1, the V gene TRBV10-3; TRBD1 or TRBD2 may be the D gene (5 bases each). The CDR3 runs 15 residues. Trimming took off 6 bases at V and 5 bases at J, with 17 bases between the two ends. Germline V lookup: CDR1 ENHRY, CDR2 SYGVKD.